These 4 T cell receptor beta chains share one sample of origin, sequenced in a study of cytomegalovirus exposure and HLA in healthy donors. Method: immunoSEQ multiplex PCR; TCRdb's copy keeps in-frame clones and lacks some. The top ten clones hold roughly 5.7% of a sample with hundreds of thousands of clones, over 80% of them seen once. Sequenced sample: PBMCs. These receptors all come from a woman in her late teens or twenties in good health and CMV-seronegative.

CDR3 amino acids: CASRQDSSSYNEQFF. The CDR3 DNA reads as TGTGCCAGCAGGCAGGACAGTAGCTCCTACAATGAGCAGTTCTTC. This chain uses TRBV28 with TRBJ2-1, with D perhaps TRBD1 (6 bases). This CDR3 region has 15 residues. The V and J ends lost 6 bases and 0 bases respectively, with 12 bases between them. Germline CDR1 reads MDHEN; CDR2 reads SYDVKM.

The chain uses TRBV9 and TRBJ2-3, with 12 bases aligning to TRBD2. Germline CDR1 is SGDLS and CDR2 is YYNGEE. Unmatched junction bases numbered 3, after V lost 4 bases and J lost 0 bases. The CDR3 runs to 16 residues. CDR3 amino acids: CASSLGTSGSTDTQYF. The CDR3 nucleotides read TGTGCCAGCAGCCTAGGGACTAGCGGGAGCACAGATACGCAGTATTTT.

The sample holds a few counts of this clone. The chain has TRBV5-1 and TRBJ2-2; D unresolved. The germline V and J ends were trimmed by 1 base and 3 bases, with 10 bases remaining between them. This CDR3 has 15 amino acids. The germline gives CDR1 SGHRS, CDR2 YFSETQ. The CDR3 DNA follows: TGCGCCAGCAGCTTGTCGGGCAGTTACACCGGGGAGCTGTTTTTT. It is translated as CASSLSGSYTGELFF.

This clone appeared once. The V gene is TRBV25-1, the J gene TRBJ2-1; perhaps TRBD2 as D (5 bases). Germline lookup yields CDR1 MGHDK and CDR2 SYGVNS. CDR3 length: 15 residues. Trimming cost V 3 bases and J 7 bases, with 16 bases left between them. The chain's CDR3 is CASSELRGSANEQFF. For the CDR3, the DNA is TGTGCCAGCAGTGAGCTGAGAGGGTCGGCGAATGAGCAGTTCTTC.